The rows below give T cell receptor beta chains drawn from one sample of a study of blood T cell repertoires in COVID-19. TCRdb's table, derived via immunoSEQ multiplex PCR, lists solely in-frame clones and lacks some. The sample contains approximately 68,000 clones, approximately 85% of which appear only once. The sequencing input was peripheral blood. The receptors originated from a woman of 80 years or more with active or convalescent COVID-19. Each CDR3 is given with its conserved first and last residue. Fields, in order: clone size, V gene, J gene, D gene, CDR3 protein, CDR3 DNA. The D gene is left open where the match is weak. Clone size appears in some rows only: once, few, many, or a class for an expanded clone.

>-|TRBV29-1|TRBJ2-5|-
CSGGQLRETQYF
TGCAGCGGCGGGCAGCTCCGGGAGACCCAGTACTTC
>-|TRBV23-1|TRBJ1-1|-
CASSLSSGRLF
TGCGCCAGCAGTCTTTCGTCAGGTCGGCTCTTT
>-|TRBV7-2|TRBJ2-5|TRBD2
CASSLGTSGGAETQYF
TGTGCCAGCAGCTTAGGGACTAGCGGGGGGGCGGAGACCCAGTACTTC
>-|TRBV9|TRBJ1-6|-
CASSSGRGAANSPLHF
TGTGCCAGCAGCTCGGGGAGGGGGGCGGCTAATTCACCCCTCCACTTT
>-|TRBV10-2|TRBJ2-2|-
CASPGPDTGELFF
TGCGCCAGCCCAGGGCCGGACACCGGGGAGCTGTTTTTT
>few|TRBV5-1|TRBJ1-6|-
CASSLEVESPLHF
TGCGCCAGCAGCCTTGAGGTAGAATCACCCCTCCACTTT
>-|TRBV5-8|TRBJ1-3|TRBD1
CASSADRAGNTIYF
TGTGCCAGCAGCGCCGACAGGGCCGGAAACACCATATATTTT
>-|TRBV2|TRBJ1-5|TRBD1
CASSTDRGYQPQHF
TGTGCCAGCAGTACGGACAGGGGATATCAGCCCCAGCATTTT
>-|TRBV6-1|TRBJ2-1|TRBD1
CASRETTGGAYNEQFF
TGTGCCAGCAGAGAAACCACAGGGGGTGCCTACAATGAGCAGTTCTTC
>-|TRBV30|TRBJ2-1|TRBD2
CAWSVGSGGARSEQFF
TGTGCCTGGAGTGTAGGATCGGGAGGGGCCCGCAGTGAGCAGTTCTTC
>many|TRBV3-1/TRBV3-2|TRBJ2-3|TRBD2
CASSQRLAGLPQYF
TGTGCCAGCAGCCAACGTCTAGCGGGGCTTCCGCAGTATTTT
>-|TRBV19|TRBJ1-6|-
CASSIKSSRASPLHF
TGTGCCAGTAGTATTAAGTCTTCGCGAGCTTCACCCCTCCACTTT
>-|TRBV7-2|TRBJ2-5|TRBD2
CASSWWTLAGQETQYF
TGTGCCAGCAGCTGGTGGACTCTAGCGGGGCAAGAGACCCAGTACTTC
>once|TRBV6-5|TRBJ2-7|TRBD1
CASRPEGQVFHEQYF
TGTGCCAGCAGACCCGAGGGACAGGTCTTCCACGAGCAGTACTTC
>-|TRBV7-4|TRBJ2-7|-
CASNLKDPRTPCYEQYF
TGTGCCAGCAACTTAAAAGATCCCCGGACACCGTGCTACGAGCAGTACTTC
>-|TRBV6-5|TRBJ1-6|TRBD1
CASSSDRERSPLHF
TGTGCCAGCAGTTCAGACAGGGAACGTTCACCCCTCCACTTT
>-|TRBV12-5|TRBJ1-3|-
CASAIFGNTIYF
TGTGCTAGTGCAATTTTTGGAAACACCATATATTTT
>-|TRBV19|TRBJ2-7|TRBD2
CASSIDLSASGGKTYEQYF
TGTGCCAGTAGTATAGATCTATCGGCTAGCGGGGGGAAGACCTACGAGCAGTACTTC
>-|TRBV6-5|TRBJ1-1|-
CASKWGATEAFF
TGTGCCAGCAAGTGGGGCGCCACTGAAGCTTTCTTT
>-|TRBV4-1|TRBJ2-2|TRBD2
CASSQGAPSGVNTGELFF
TGCGCCAGCAGCCAAGGCGCCCCCAGCGGGGTGAACACCGGGGAGCTGTTTTTT
>-|TRBV19|TRBJ2-3|-
CASSIALGGKDTQYF
TGTGCCAGTAGTATTGCTCTTGGGGGGAAAGATACGCAGTATTTT
>-|TRBV18|TRBJ1-5|TRBD1
CASSGSGQGNQPQHF
TGTGCCAGCTCAGGGTCAGGACAGGGAAATCAGCCCCAGCATTTT
>-|TRBV6-1|TRBJ1-1|-
CASSEGLWGTEAFF
TGTGCCAGCAGTGAGGGACTTTGGGGCACTGAAGCTTTCTTT
>-|TRBV19|TRBJ2-3|TRBD2
CATTAGLNSRTDTQYF
TGTGCCACTACAGCGGGGCTCAATTCCCGCACAGATACGCAGTATTTT
>-|TRBV24-1|TRBJ1-2|TRBD1
CATSDRGLYGYTF
TGTGCCACCAGTGACAGGGGGCTATATGGCTACACCTTC
>-|TRBV6-2/TRBV6-3|TRBJ2-5|TRBD2
CASSYPAGEIKETQYF
TGTGCCAGCAGTTACCCAGCGGGGGAAATAAAAGAGACCCAGTACTTC
>-|TRBV7-9|TRBJ1-5|TRBD1
CASSLPAGGQMDQPQHF
TGTGCCAGCAGCTTGCCAGCCGGGGGACAGATGGATCAGCCCCAGCATTTT
>-|TRBV27|TRBJ2-7|-
CASSLSATEVGQYF
TGTGCCAGCAGTTTATCGGCGACGGAGGTCGGGCAGTACTTC
>-|TRBV5-4|TRBJ2-5|TRBD2
CASSFSGGAEKTQYF
TGTGCCAGCAGCTTTAGCGGGGGGGCGGAAAAGACCCAGTACTTC
>-|TRBV18|TRBJ1-1|-
CASSPSGNTEAFF
TGTGCCAGCTCACCGAGCGGAAACACTGAAGCTTTCTTT
>-|TRBV3-1/TRBV3-2|TRBJ2-2|-
CASSQVAGGELFF
TGTGCCAGCAGCCAAGTGGCAGGCGGGGAGCTGTTTTTT
>-|TRBV7-2|TRBJ1-2|-
CASSLVREVAGYTF
TGTGCCAGCAGCTTAGTAAGGGAGGTCGCTGGCTACACCTTC
>-|TRBV18|TRBJ2-2|-
CASSPWASFTGELFF
TGTGCCAGCTCACCATGGGCTTCGTTTACCGGGGAGCTGTTTTTT
>few|TRBV10-1|TRBJ1-4|-
CASPRQGRNEKLFF
TGCGCCAGCCCTAGGCAGGGTCGGAATGAAAAACTGTTTTTT
>-|TRBV10-3|TRBJ2-7|TRBD1
CAISESGTVYEQYF
TGTGCCATCAGTGAGTCGGGGACAGTGTACGAGCAGTACTTC
>once|TRBV28|TRBJ2-5|TRBD2
CASSLAGEVGETQYF
TGTGCCAGCAGTCTAGCGGGGGAGGTCGGAGAGACCCAGTACTTC
>-|TRBV9|TRBJ2-5|TRBD1
CASSVGGTVSQETQYF
TGTGCCAGCAGCGTAGGGGGGACAGTGTCCCAAGAGACCCAGTACTTC
>-|TRBV27|TRBJ2-7|TRBD2
CASSLESGIAYEQYF
TGTGCCAGCAGTTTGGAGAGCGGGATCGCCTACGAGCAGTACTTC
>-|TRBV12-3/TRBV12-4|TRBJ2-3|-
CASSLREGNTQYF
TGTGCCAGCAGCCTCCGAGAGGGAAATACGCAGTATTTT
>-|TRBV5-1|TRBJ2-3|TRBD2
CASSLGSSGGPDTQYF
TGCGCCAGCAGCTTGGGGTCGAGCGGGGGCCCAGATACGCAGTATTTT
>-|TRBV19|TRBJ1-1|-
CASSLTVNTEAFF
TGTGCCAGTAGTCTAACAGTAAACACTGAAGCTTTCTTT
>-|TRBV25-1|TRBJ1-2|-
CASSEIGSEVLYGYTF
TGTGCCAGCAGTGAGATCGGCAGCGAAGTTCTTTATGGCTACACCTTC
>-|TRBV30|TRBJ1-2|-
CAWGDGQYYTF
TGTGCCTGGGGGGACGGACAGTACTACACCTTC
>-|TRBV3-1/TRBV3-2|TRBJ2-1|TRBD2
CASSQDWASGYNEQFF
TGTGCCAGCAGCCAAGATTGGGCTAGCGGGTACAATGAGCAGTTCTTC
>-|TRBV10-3|TRBJ1-1|-
CAIRNQGGTEAFF
TGTGCCATCAGAAACCAGGGTGGGACTGAAGCTTTCTTT
>once|TRBV9|TRBJ2-3|-
CASSQAGLTDTQYF
TGTGCCAGCAGCCAGGCGGGGCTCACAGATACGCAGTATTTT
>few|TRBV5-5|TRBJ1-1|TRBD1
CASTYFWTGIGSGAFF
TGTGCCAGCACCTACTTCTGGACAGGGATAGGTTCAGGAGCTTTCTTT
>-|TRBV4-1|TRBJ1-2|TRBD1
CASSRPTGGAGPGVGYTF
TGCGCCAGCAGCCGTCCCACAGGGGGCGCTGGGCCCGGTGTTGGCTACACCTTC
>once|TRBV30|TRBJ1-1|-
CAWSSDKIEAFF
TGTGCCTGGAGTTCGGACAAGATTGAAGCTTTCTTT
>once|TRBV5-4|TRBJ2-5|TRBD2
CASSPGTSGSQETQYF
TGTGCCAGCAGCCCCGGGACTAGCGGGAGCCAAGAGACCCAGTACTTC
>-|TRBV12-2|TRBJ1-2|-
CASRLGTGKDGYTF
TGTGCAAGTCGCTTAGGTACAGGAAAGGATGGCTACACCTTC